This TCR beta chain stems from a study of spatial heterogeneity in lung cancer. Study-level background: Matched bulk RNA-seq provided a T cell module score, and TCR transcript counts in tumor regions correlated strongly with it.

TCRdb reprocessed the 5' RACE reads via MiXCR and lists one record per CDR3 protein. This table holds 16,000 or so distinct CDR3 sequences, approximately 6.5% found once. The V end was cut by 4 bases, the J end by 7 bases, with 12 bases between. CDR1 and CDR2 from the germline V gene are SGHDT and YYEEEE. The CDR3 is made up of 12 amino acids. Overall study findings and caveats: It was found that expanded intratumoral alpha and beta TCR counts tracked tumor mutation counts.

Time point meaning: sample taken at primary tumor resection. The donor group consisted of roughly 70 patients who had untreated, early-stage non-small cell lung cancer. Extraction of whole RNA from tumor, nontumor lung or frozen PBMC preceded unsorted sequencing. Points on this clonotype: Antigen specificity is unknown. For a library built for alpha chains, this beta chain is a stray read; little rests on its size.

The rearrangement joins TRBV5-6 to TRBJ2-7, with D maybe TRBD2 (6 bases). The source was lung tumor tissue, collected at surgery. The sequence was obtained from a female donor with early-stage non-small cell lung cancer. The CDR3 spells CASSTGLREQYF. CDR3 nucleotide sequence: TGTGCCAGCAGCACGGGACTTCGGGAGCAGTACTTC.